This TCR beta chain was obtained from a study of T-cell reconstitution after alpha-beta-depleted transplantation in children listed by TCRdb under 2016. Regarding the research as a whole: Using TCR repertoire profiling, the study followed T-cell immune reconstitution in a quantitative way in children after TCRalphabeta/CD19-depleted allogeneic hematopoietic cell transplantation.

This clonotype was recorded a few times. Its cognate antigen has yet to be identified. No base quality information exists; no much larger clone differs at one position. Between the V and J ends, shortened by 7 bases and 6 bases respectively, the junction contains 11 bases. The CDR3 has 12 amino acids, counting the end cysteine and phenylalanine. Solely the CDR3 DNA is kept, with 36 bases framed from the first base. The germline V gene encodes CDR1 SGHRS and CDR2 YFSETQ. The library was prepared using PCR. TCRdb lists the instrument as Illumina HiSeq 2500. Molecular barcoding was employed in the preparation of TCR libraries, with unique molecular identifiers being used to normalize TCRbeta repertoire quantification. Through fastp at Q25 and MiXCR, TCRdb rebuilt clones from the public reads, retaining in-frame beta chains. Duplicate CDR3 protein sequences are folded into a single record with the most common DNA and genes. This sample has some 500,000 distinct CDR3 sequences in its table, and about a sixth of those were observed once. The top ten clones comprise about 3.1% of the sample.

This receptor was identified in a human donor who donated a stem cell graft to a child with acute lymphoblastic leukemia. The sample consisted of PBMCs from the stem cell graft donor, taken from the stem cell graft. The V and J segments used are TRBV5-1 and TRBJ2-1; perhaps TRBD1 is the D gene, with 6 bases matching. CDR3 reads: CASQQGPNEQFF. The nucleotides read TGCGCCAGCCAACAGGGACCCAATGAGCAGTTCTTC.